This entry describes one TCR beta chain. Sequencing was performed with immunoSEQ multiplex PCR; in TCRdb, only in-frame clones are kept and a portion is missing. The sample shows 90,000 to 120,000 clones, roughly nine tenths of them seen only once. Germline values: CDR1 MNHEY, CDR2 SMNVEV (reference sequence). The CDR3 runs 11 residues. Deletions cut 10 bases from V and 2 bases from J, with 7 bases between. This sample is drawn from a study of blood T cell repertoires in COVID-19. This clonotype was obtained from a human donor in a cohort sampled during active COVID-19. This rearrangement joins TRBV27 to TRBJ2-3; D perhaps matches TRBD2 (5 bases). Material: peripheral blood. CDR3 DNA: TGTGCCACGGGATTCACAGATACGCAGTATTTT. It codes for CATGFTDTQYF.